This T cell receptor (beta chain) was found in a study of cytomegalovirus exposure and HLA in healthy donors. Germline V gives CDR1 SGHTA, CDR2 FQGNSA. CDR3 length: 14 residues. V lost 4 bases and J lost 4, with 13 bases in between. 60 Vbeta and 13 Jbeta primers were used in PCR. Produced via immunoSEQ multiplex PCR; TCRdb's table is partial and in-frame only. The table shows about 73,000 clones, with 60% to 75% occurring only once. The genes are TRBV7-2 and TRBJ1-1, with D possibly being TRBD1 (6 bases). This TCR derives from a man in his 70s in good health and CMV-seronegative. The specimen sequenced was PBMCs. This CDR3 is CASSSRGGITEAFF. The CDR3 region has the DNA TGTGCCAGCAGCTCCAGGGGAGGGATCACTGAAGCTTTCTTT.